This T cell receptor (beta chain) was documented in a study of patients and donors after allogeneic stem cell transplantation. TCRdb used MiXCR to reprocess the RT-PCR reads, holding one entry per CDR3 protein. The sample includes under 200,000 distinct CDR3 sequences, 20% to 25% of them seen just once. Losses at the gene ends were 6 bases for V and 2 bases for J; bases not matched to a gene: 12. The CDR3 spans 16 residues. Germline CDR1 is SGHDN and CDR2 is FVKESK. V is TRBV14 and J is TRBJ2-7; 8 nucleotides match TRBD2. Sequenced: blood, either unsorted or a sorted T cell fraction (not recorded which). This sequence was found in a human donor who was either an allogeneic HSCT recipient or a stem cell or donor lymphocyte infusion donor (not recorded which). It is not recorded whose cells these are; they may come from a transplant donor. CDR3 sequence (DNA): TGTGCCAGCAGTCTAGATCGGGGGGGAGTACCCTACGAGCAGTACTTC. Residues: CASSLDRGGVPYEQYF.